This T cell receptor (beta chain) was found in a study of blood T cell repertoires in COVID-19 (TCRdb year 2020). For the wider study: Samples from collaborators originated in the United States, Italy and Spain and spanned both the acute and convalescent phases of COVID-19. The repertoires were released in a freely available public database meant as a resource for research on the immune response to SARS-CoV-2. HLA class I and class II types, where available, came from metadata supplied by the sample provider rather than from assay-based typing. Subjects who had been exposed to COVID-19, were actively infected with it, or had recovered from it provided the deeply sampled blood TCRbeta repertoires that made up the dataset. The samples were drawn from the first 160 participants of the ongoing ImmuneRACE study and from 950 to 1,500 subjects provided by 6 global collaborators. A de-identified subject ID, COVID-19 status, age in years and sex were almost always included in the sample metadata. The prospective study material was composed of cDNA or gDNA derived from T cells, B-cell-depleted T cells, or PBMCs. General findings and caveats noted by the study authors: The amount of clinical and demographic metadata varied by source and participant and was provided uncurated.

From its cysteine to its phenylalanine, the CDR3 spans 12 amino acids. Here the CDR3 DNA is all that survives: 36 bases in frame from base 1. Per the germline V gene, MGHDK is the CDR1 and SYGVNS is the CDR2. The junction carries 4 bases between V and J, which are trimmed by 4 bases and 3 bases respectively. Turning to this clone: Its target antigen remains unknown. No clone much larger than this one lies a single base away; base qualities are absent.

The immunoSEQ Assay, a bias-controlled multiplex PCR, was used to amplify TCRbeta CDR3 regions from genomic DNA. The original methods were these. Within the assay, amplification of reference gene primers was used to estimate how many nucleated cells each sample contained. Sequence reads were collapsed and filtered to measure the absolute abundance of every unique TCRbeta CDR3 rearrangement. For each sample, productive Simpson clonality was calculated by taking the square root of Simpson's diversity index across productive rearrangements. TCRdb carries this immuneACCESS record with in-frame sequences only. Its versions omit some clonotypes, under half of them owing to an unresolved V gene in the studies checked, with the rest unexplained. Clone size and the V and J calls come from that table; the DNA yielded D and trimming. The sample table holds 230,000 or so clones, of which roughly 80% were seen once. The ten largest clonotypes hold 5.1% of the sample.

Collaborating institutions collected whole blood in K2EDTA tubes following their own protocols. For TCRbeta analysis, collaborator samples were shipped as frozen whole blood, as isolated PBMCs, or as DNA extracted from either sample type. The chain is assembled from TRBV25-1 and TRBJ1-3; the D segment cannot be called with confidence. This clonotype was sampled from a human donor in a cohort sampled during active COVID-19. The sample taken for sequencing was peripheral blood. The DNA sequence reads TGTGCCAGCAGTGCCGTTGGAAACACCATATATTTT. It translates as CASSAVGNTIYF.